This T cell receptor (beta chain) stems from a study of OX40 agonist ivuxolimab in advanced cancers. As for the study in general: Patients receiving dose escalation had hepatocellular carcinoma, melanoma, renal cell or head and neck cancer.

The CDR3 covers 20 residues. Assay: immunoSEQ multiplex PCR; the TCRdb copy retains only in-frame clones and omits some. The data show 20,000 or so clones, more than 70% seen once. Patients were ineligible given autoimmune disease history or systemic immunosuppression. Here the sequenced sample was CD4+ or CD8+ T cells sorted from blood, taken in a trial of the OX40 agonist ivuxolimab. This receptor was obtained from an adult with an advanced solid tumor such as melanoma, head and neck, liver or kidney cancer. This chain connects TRBV21-1 to TRBJ1-3. TRBV21-1 is designated a pseudogene. The CDR3 reads CASLKVLRLGRGLSGNTIYF. The CDR3 DNA sequence: TGTGCCAGCCTAAAAGTCCTAAGGTTGGGTAGGGGACTCTCTGGAAACACCATATATTTT.